This T cell receptor (beta chain) was profiled in a study of T cell responses to AZD1222 COVID-19 vaccine (dated by TCRdb to the early 2020s). Turning to the overall study: AZD1222 recipients whose second dose came at about 4 weeks and those whose second dose came at about 12 weeks were combined into one group, since spike-specific TCR depth and breadth did not differ between the two schedules. TCR sequencing was performed for roughly 250 trial participants, of whom around 200 were given two doses of AZD1222 and some 26 were given two doses of MenACWY control vaccine. Trial participants were enrolled by age into subgroups of 18-55, 56-69 and 70-plus years, and about 150, 27 and 61 TCR-sequenced participants, respectively, were included in these subgroups. Overall results and qualifications from the work: In the small 56-69-year group, the increase in depth fell short of significance, most likely because of low power. Vaccine-associated CD4 TCRs spanned the whole spike protein, with dominant responses in regions 160-218 and 743-854. Only a handful of AZD1222 recipients were SARS-CoV-2 seropositive at baseline, limiting conclusions about previously exposed vaccinees. After two AZD1222 doses, both the breadth and the depth of spike-specific TCRs were significantly higher than at day 0 and than in MenACWY recipients. Reportedly, almost half of the unique spike-specific TCRs recognized epitopes lying outside the regions that are mutated in the B.1.351 and B.1.1.7 variants. No day 14 peak-response samples were available, so repertoires were characterized only after the peak T cell response. Participants were mostly white British, with more females than males. The authors suggested clonal diversity may have been underestimated.

Comment on this clone: No antigen is known for it. No quality values exist for individual bases; no much larger clone is one base distant.

The time point label on this specimen signifies: baseline before first vaccination. Vaccinee samples came from UK trials COV001 and COV002, including a single-blind randomized controlled phase 2/3 trial of AZD1222 (ChAdOx1 nCoV-19) in healthy adults. For TCRbeta chain sequencing, PBMC samples were collected from trial participants at day 0 and at day 28 after the second dose. V loses 3 bases, J loses 6 bases, and the germline ends lie 14 bases apart. According to the germline V gene, CDR1 reads SGHDN and CDR2 reads FVKESK. Reading from cysteine to phenylalanine, the CDR3 counts 14 amino acids. Kept here is only the CDR3 DNA, which spans 42 bases and is read in frame from base 1. The CDR3 regions of human TCRbeta chains were subjected to immunosequencing. Per the authors' processing: Repertoire TCRs were matched against a reference library of SARS-CoV-2-specific TCRs generated with the MIRA antigen-specificity platform. Breadth was defined as the fraction of unique TCRs that were SARS-CoV-2-associated. Depth was defined as the fraction of total T cells that were SARS-CoV-2-associated. Using the MIRA data, each spike-specific TCR was mapped to the spike region that the TCR reacts to and placed in a CD4 or CD8 class. Log10-transformed breadth and depth values were compared by one-way ANOVA with Sidak's multiple comparisons tests. Drawn from immuneACCESS, this table holds only the in-frame rearrangements with V and J called that TCRdb kept. Clones are partly lost; checked studies trace under half to an unresolved V gene and leave the rest unexplained. That table is the source of V, J and clone size, and D and trimming were worked out from the DNA. Within this sample are approximately 180,000 clones, with about nine tenths of them counted one time only. Approximately 3% of the sample is in the top ten clones.

The V and J genes are TRBV14 and TRBJ1-1, with an unclear D gene assignment. This TCR was recovered from an adult in good health. The specimen was peripheral blood, collected on day 0 of AZD1222 vaccination. The DNA reads TGTGCCAGCAGCCAGATGAGAGTCGGGTCTGAAGCTTTCTTT. Its coded protein is CASSQMRVGSEAFF.